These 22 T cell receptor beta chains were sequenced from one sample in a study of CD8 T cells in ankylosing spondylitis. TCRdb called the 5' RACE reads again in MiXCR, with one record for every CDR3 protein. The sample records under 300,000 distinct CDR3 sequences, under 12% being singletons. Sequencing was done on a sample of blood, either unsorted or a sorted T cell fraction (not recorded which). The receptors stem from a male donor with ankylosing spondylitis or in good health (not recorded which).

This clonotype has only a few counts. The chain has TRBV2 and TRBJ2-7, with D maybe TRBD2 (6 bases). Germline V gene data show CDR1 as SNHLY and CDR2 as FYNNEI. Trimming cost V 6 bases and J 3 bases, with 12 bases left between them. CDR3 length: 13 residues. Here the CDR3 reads CASRTGSDYEQYF. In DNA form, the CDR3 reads TGTGCCAGCAGAACCGGGAGTGACTACGAGCAGTACTTC.

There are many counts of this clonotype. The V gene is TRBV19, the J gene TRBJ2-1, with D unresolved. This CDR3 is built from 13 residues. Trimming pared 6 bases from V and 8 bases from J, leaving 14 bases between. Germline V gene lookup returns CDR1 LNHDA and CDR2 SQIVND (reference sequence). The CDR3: CASRGSPWDEQFF. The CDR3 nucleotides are TGTGCCAGTAGGGGTAGTCCGTGGGATGAGCAGTTCTTC.

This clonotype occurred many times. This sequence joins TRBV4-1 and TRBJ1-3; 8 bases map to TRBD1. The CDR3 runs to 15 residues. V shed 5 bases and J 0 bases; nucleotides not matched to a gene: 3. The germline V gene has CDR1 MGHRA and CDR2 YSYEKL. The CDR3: CASSVTGGSGNTIYF. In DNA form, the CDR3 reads TGCGCCAGCAGCGTTACAGGGGGCTCTGGAAACACCATATATTTT.

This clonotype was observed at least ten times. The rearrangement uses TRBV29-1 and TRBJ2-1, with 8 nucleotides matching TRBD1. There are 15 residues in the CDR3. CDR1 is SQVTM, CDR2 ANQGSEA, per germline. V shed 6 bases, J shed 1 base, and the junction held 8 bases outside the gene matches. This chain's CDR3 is CSVGQGAISYNEQFF. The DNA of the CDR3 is TGCAGCGTGGGCCAGGGGGCGATTTCCTACAATGAGCAGTTCTTC.

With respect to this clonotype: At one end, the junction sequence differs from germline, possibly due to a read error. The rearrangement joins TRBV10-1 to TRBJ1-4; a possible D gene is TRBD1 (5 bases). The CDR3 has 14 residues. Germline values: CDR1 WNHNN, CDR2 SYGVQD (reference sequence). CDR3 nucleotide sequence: TGCGCCAGCAGTGAGTCGGCAGGGAATGGAAAACTGTTTTTT. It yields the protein CASSESAGNGKLFF.

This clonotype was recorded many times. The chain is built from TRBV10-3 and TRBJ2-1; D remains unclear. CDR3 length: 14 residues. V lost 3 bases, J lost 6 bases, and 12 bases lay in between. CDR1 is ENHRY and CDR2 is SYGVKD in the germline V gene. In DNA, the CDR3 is TGTGCCATCAGTGACAGTGGACCCGTCAATGAGCAGTTCTTC. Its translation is CAISDSGPVNEQFF.

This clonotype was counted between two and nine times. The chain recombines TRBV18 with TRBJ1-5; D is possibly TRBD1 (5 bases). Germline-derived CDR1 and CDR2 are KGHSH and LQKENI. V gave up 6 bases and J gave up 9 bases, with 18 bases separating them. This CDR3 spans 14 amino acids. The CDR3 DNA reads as TGTGCCAGCTCGCCAGCCTCTGACAGCGGGCCCCAGCATTTT. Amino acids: CASSPASDSGPQHF.

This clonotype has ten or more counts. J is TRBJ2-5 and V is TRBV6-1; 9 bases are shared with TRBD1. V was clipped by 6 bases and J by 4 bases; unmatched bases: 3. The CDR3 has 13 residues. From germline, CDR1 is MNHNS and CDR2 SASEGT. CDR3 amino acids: CASRQGARETQYF. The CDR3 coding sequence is TGTGCCAGCAGACAGGGGGCTAGAGAGACCCAGTACTTC.

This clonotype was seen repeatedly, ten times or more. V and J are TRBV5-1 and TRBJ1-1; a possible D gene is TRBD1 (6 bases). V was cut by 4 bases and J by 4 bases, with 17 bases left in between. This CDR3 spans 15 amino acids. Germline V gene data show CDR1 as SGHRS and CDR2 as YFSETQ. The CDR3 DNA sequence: TGCGCCAGCAGCCCCCGGGCAGGGGTAGGCACTGAAGCTTTCTTT. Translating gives CASSPRAGVGTEAFF.

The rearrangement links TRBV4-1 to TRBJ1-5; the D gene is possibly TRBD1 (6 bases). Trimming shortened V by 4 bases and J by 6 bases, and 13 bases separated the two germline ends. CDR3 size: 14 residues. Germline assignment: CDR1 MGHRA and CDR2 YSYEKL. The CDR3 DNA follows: TGCGCCAGCAGCCCCCTGGGGGGCGGTCAGCCCCAGCATTTT. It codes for CASSPLGGGQPQHF.

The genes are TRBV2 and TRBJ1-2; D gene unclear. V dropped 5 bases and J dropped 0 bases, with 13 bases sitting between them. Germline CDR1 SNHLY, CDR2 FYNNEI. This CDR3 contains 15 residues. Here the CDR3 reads CASSIQRGSNYGYTF. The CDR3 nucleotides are TGTGCCAGCAGTATTCAGCGGGGATCTAACTATGGCTACACCTTC.

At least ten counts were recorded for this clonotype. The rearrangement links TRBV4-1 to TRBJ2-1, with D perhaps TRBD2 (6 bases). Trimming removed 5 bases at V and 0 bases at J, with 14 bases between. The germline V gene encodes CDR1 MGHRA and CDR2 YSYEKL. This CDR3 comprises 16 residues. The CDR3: CASSYGTESSYNEQFF. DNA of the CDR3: TGCGCCAGCAGCTACGGGACTGAGAGCTCCTACAATGAGCAGTTCTTC.

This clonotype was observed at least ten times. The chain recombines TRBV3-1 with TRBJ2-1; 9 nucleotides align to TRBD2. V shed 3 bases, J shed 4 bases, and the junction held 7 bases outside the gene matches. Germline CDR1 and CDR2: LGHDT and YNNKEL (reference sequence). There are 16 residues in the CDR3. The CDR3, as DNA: TGTGCCAGCAGCCAGGCCCGCCTAGCGGGGTACAATGAGCAGTTCTTC. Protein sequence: CASSQARLAGYNEQFF.

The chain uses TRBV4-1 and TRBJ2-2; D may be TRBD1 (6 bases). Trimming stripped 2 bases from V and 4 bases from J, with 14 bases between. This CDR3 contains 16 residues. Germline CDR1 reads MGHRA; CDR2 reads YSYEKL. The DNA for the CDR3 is TGCGCCAGCAGCCAACAGGGGTCTACTAGCACCGGGGAGCTGTTTTTT. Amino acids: CASSQQGSTSTGELFF.

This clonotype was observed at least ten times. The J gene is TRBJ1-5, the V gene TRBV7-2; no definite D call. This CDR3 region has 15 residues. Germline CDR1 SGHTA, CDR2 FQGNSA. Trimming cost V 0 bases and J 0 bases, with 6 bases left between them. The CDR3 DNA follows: TGTGCCAGCAGCTTAGCACAGAATAGCAATCAGCCCCAGCATTTT. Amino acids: CASSLAQNSNQPQHF.

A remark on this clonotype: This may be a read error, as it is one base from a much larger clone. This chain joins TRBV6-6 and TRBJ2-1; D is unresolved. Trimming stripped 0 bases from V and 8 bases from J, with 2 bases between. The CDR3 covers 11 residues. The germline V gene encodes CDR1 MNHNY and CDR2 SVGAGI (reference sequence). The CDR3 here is CASSYSYEQFF. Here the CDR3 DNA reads TGTGCCAGCAGTTACTCGTATGAGCAGTTCTTC.

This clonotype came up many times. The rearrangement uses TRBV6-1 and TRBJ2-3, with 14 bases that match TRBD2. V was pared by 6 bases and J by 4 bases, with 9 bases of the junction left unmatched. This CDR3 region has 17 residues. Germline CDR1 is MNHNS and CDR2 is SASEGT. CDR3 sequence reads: CASSRTGTSGSSDTQYF. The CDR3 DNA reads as TGTGCCAGCAGCCGAACTGGGACTAGCGGGAGCTCAGATACGCAGTATTTT.

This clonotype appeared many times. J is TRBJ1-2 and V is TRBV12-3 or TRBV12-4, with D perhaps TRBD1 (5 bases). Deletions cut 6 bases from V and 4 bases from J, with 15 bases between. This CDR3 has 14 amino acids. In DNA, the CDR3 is TGTGCCAGCAGCCCCGGGACTGATTCCTATGGCTACACCTTC. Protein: CASSPGTDSYGYTF.

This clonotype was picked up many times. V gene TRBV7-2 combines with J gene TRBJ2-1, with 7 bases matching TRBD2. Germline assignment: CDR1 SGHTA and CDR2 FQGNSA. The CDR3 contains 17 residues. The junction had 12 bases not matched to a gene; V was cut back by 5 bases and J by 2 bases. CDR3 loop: CASSPPRWSGTYNEQFF. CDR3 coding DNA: TGTGCCAGCAGCCCTCCTCGATGGAGCGGGACCTACAATGAGCAGTTCTTC.

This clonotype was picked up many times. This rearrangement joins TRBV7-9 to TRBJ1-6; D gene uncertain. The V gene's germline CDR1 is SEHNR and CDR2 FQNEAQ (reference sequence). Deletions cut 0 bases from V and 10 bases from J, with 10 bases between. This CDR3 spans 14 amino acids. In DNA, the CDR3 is TGTGCCAGCAGCTTAGCGACGTCGGCGTCACCCCTCCACTTT. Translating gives CASSLATSASPLHF.

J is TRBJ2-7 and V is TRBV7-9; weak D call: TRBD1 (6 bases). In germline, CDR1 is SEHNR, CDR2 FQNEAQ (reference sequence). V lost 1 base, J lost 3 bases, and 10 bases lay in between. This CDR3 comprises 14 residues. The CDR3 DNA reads TGTGCCAGCAGCTTAGAGGGGGAATTCTACGAGCAGTACTTC. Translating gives CASSLEGEFYEQYF.

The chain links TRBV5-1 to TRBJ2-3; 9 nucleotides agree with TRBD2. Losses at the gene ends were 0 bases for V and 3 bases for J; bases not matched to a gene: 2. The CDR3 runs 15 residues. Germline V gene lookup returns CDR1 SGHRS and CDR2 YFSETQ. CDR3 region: CASSLGGLATDTQYF. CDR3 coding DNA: TGCGCCAGCAGCTTGGGGGGACTAGCTACAGATACGCAGTATTTT.